Below, one TCR beta chain is given with its context. Antigen specificity is unknown. Possible read error: a much larger clone is one base away. These data belong to a study of tumor and adjacent non-tumor tissue in lung cancer. Three rounds of nested PCR, following a modified ARM-PCR protocol, produced the TCRbeta library. TCRdb analysed the multiplex PCR reads with MiXCR anew, one entry per CDR3 protein. The sample carries 55,000 to 65,000 distinct CDR3 sequences, around 61% recorded once. The template was RNA from unsorted bulk tissue. This non-tumor lung sample came from over 3 cm beyond the tumor edge. Points from the study as a whole: Tumor tissue had significantly higher TCR diversity than normal lung.

The germline V gene has CDR1 WSHSY and CDR2 SAAADI. The CDR3 covers 16 residues. Trimming took 9 bases from V and 0 from J; bases not matched to a gene: 4. The J gene is TRBJ2-6, the V gene TRBV10-2, with TRBD2 identical over 11 bases. This clonotype originated in a man aged 70-80 years with non-small cell lung cancer. Sequenced input: distant non-tumor lung tissue. In DNA form, the CDR3 reads TGCGCCAGGACGGGACTAGCGGTCTCTGGGGCCAACGTCCTGACTTTC. It codes for CARTGLAVSGANVLTF.